Following are 32 T cell receptor beta chains from one sample sequenced in a study of blood T cell repertoires in COVID-19. Sequencing used immunoSEQ multiplex PCR; TCRdb keeps in-frame clones, though not all of them. The data contain about 39,000 clones, 70% to 80% of them singletons. Sequencing input: peripheral blood. These receptors all stem from an older man with acute or convalescent COVID-19.

The gene calls are TRBV7-2 and TRBJ2-1; 7 bases line up with TRBD1. This CDR3 region has 13 residues. The ends lost 1 base at V and 6 bases at J; junction bases unmatched: 0. Germline CDR1 and CDR2: SGHTA and FQGNSA. The CDR3 DNA is TGTGCCAGCAGCTTAGGGACAGGCAATGAGCAGTTCTTC. As protein: CASSLGTGNEQFF. Looking up the rest from reference TRBV7-2 and TRBJ2-1 gives the full variable domain: GAGVSQSPSNKVTEKGKDVELRCDPISGHTALYWYRQSLGQGLEFLIYFQGNSAPDKSGLPSDRFSAERTGGSVSTLTIQRTQQEDSAVYLCASSLGTGNEQFFGPGTRLTVL.

V and J are TRBV4-2 and TRBJ2-1; D remains ambiguous. This CDR3 is built from 12 residues. Germline V lookup: CDR1 LGHNA, CDR2 YNFKEQ. Trimming removed 8 bases from V and 8 bases from J, with 13 bases in between. The CDR3 DNA is TGTGCCAGCTCCCCGAGGAGCGATGAGCAGTTCTTC. Protein: CASSPRSDEQFF.

The rearrangement uses TRBV5-4 and TRBJ1-2, with D possibly being TRBD1 (6 bases). Trimming left V 0 bases short and J 8 bases short, with 17 bases between. Germline CDR1 is SGHNT and CDR2 is YYREEE (reference sequence). This CDR3 is built from 15 residues. CDR3 residues: CASSLATQGIAGYTF. The CDR3 region has the DNA TGTGCCAGCAGCTTGGCCACTCAGGGGATAGCGGGCTACACCTTC.

Here the CDR3 DNA reads TGTGCCATCAGTGACGTAGCGGGAGGATGGGAGGAGCAGTTCTTC. Translated: CAISDVAGGWEEQFF. V and J are TRBV10-3 and TRBJ2-1; TRBD2 agrees at 10 bases. The V segment lost 3 bases and the J segment 10 bases; nucleotides outside the gene matches: 9. The length of the CDR3 is 15 residues. CDR1 is ENHRY and CDR2 is SYGVKD in the germline V gene.

The gene calls are TRBV7-9 and TRBJ2-3; D is possibly TRBD2 (5 bases). The V gene's germline CDR1 is SEHNR and CDR2 FQNEAQ (reference sequence). The CDR3 is made up of 14 amino acids. V dropped 5 bases and J dropped 2 bases, with 11 bases sitting between them. For the CDR3, the DNA is TGTGCCAGCAGCCGGGGAAGCGCCACAGATACGCAGTATTTT. Translated, it gives CASSRGSATDTQYF.

This clone was seen only a few times. The CDR3 loop is CASSSLDRGSYEQYF. As DNA, the CDR3 is TGTGCCAGCAGCTCGTTAGACAGGGGCTCCTACGAGCAGTACTTC. The chain employs TRBV5-4 and TRBJ2-7; 8 bases agree with TRBD1. V gave up 3 bases and J gave up 0 bases; unmatched junction bases: 5. Per the germline V gene, CDR1 is SGHNT and CDR2 is YYREEE (reference sequence). The CDR3 consists of 15 residues.

The rearrangement links TRBV7-9 to TRBJ2-5; 8 bases line up with TRBD1. This CDR3 has 16 residues. Unmatched junction bases numbered 11, after V lost 1 base and J lost 7 bases. Germline lookup yields CDR1 SEHNR and CDR2 FQNEAQ (reference sequence). The CDR3 reads CASSLGTGTPRGTQYF. The CDR3 DNA is TGTGCCAGCAGCTTAGGGACAGGGACCCCTCGGGGGACCCAGTACTTC.

V gene TRBV19 combines with J gene TRBJ1-1; D not certain. V lost 1 base to trimming and J lost 4 bases, with 10 bases between them. This CDR3 comprises 14 residues. Germline lookup yields CDR1 LNHDA and CDR2 SQIVND (reference sequence). CDR3 sequence reads: CASSIGSGGTEAFF. The DNA of the CDR3 is TGTGCCAGTAGTATAGGGTCCGGAGGCACTGAAGCTTTCTTT.

This CDR3 is CASSPLGQALGNQPQHF. In nucleotides, the CDR3 is TGTGCCAGCAGTCCTCTGGGACAGGCCTTGGGCAATCAGCCCCAGCATTTT. The J gene is TRBJ1-5, the V gene TRBV27, with 8 bases that match TRBD1. The CDR3 runs 17 residues. With 5 bases clipped from V and 2 bases from J, the junction kept 11 bases outside the gene matches. Germline V gene sequence: CDR1 MNHEY, CDR2 SMNVEV (reference sequence).

J is TRBJ1-1 and V is TRBV7-2, with D unresolved. This CDR3 contains 14 residues. Trimming removed 6 bases from V and 1 base from J, with 12 bases in between. Per germline, CDR1 SGHTA and CDR2 FQGNSA. CDR3 coding DNA: TGTGCCAGCAGTCTCCTGGCTGGGAACACTGAAGCTTTCTTT. Translation gives CASSLLAGNTEAFF.

The genes are TRBV19 and TRBJ2-2; 8 bases are a match to TRBD2. The V gene end was trimmed by 8 bases and the J gene end by 5 bases; junction bases not matched to a gene: 7. CDR3 length: 14 residues. CDR1 and CDR2 (germline): LNHDA, SQIVND (reference sequence). The CDR3 DNA reads TGTGCCAGTGGCGGCGGGAGGCAGACCGGGGAGCTGTTTTTT. It translates to CASGGGRQTGELFF.

The V and J genes are TRBV27 and TRBJ1-1; D might be TRBD1 (6 bases). This CDR3 spans 13 amino acids. V gave up 2 bases and J gave up 8 bases, with 12 bases separating them. Germline V gene sequence: CDR1 MNHEY, CDR2 SMNVEV (reference sequence). The CDR3 DNA reads as TGTGCCAGCAGTTTACTGGACAGCCTAGAAGCTTTCTTT. Its translation: CASSLLDSLEAFF.

The chain uses TRBV28 and TRBJ1-2; D gene ambiguous. The CDR3 is 15 residues long. CDR1 is MDHEN, CDR2 SYDVKM, per germline. Between the trimmed V and J ends, which lost 6 bases and 5 bases, there was a span of 19 bases. The DNA for the CDR3 is TGTGCCAGCAGCGATGGTCCTCAGGAATGGTATGGCTACACCTTC. This gives the protein CASSDGPQEWYGYTF.

The chain uses TRBV7-3 and TRBJ2-5; 9 bases match TRBD2. CDR1 and CDR2 from the germline V gene are SGHTA and FQGTGA. J was trimmed by 5 bases and V by 5 bases; bases with no gene match: 12. This CDR3 comprises 16 residues. DNA of the CDR3: TGTGCCAGCAGCCCGGGGCGGGAGGGCCTGGGGGAGACCCAGTACTTC. This gives the protein CASSPGREGLGETQYF.

The rearrangement joins TRBV7-9 to TRBJ1-2; D not resolved. Germline assignment: CDR1 SEHNR and CDR2 FQNEAQ (reference sequence). V was trimmed by 0 bases and J by 9 bases, leaving 8 bases between them. The CDR3 consists of 12 residues. The chain's CDR3 is CASSLATKSYTF. The CDR3 region has the DNA TGTGCCAGCAGCTTAGCGACAAAGAGCTACACCTTC. The whole variable domain, filled in from reference TRBV7-9 and TRBJ1-2, reads DTGVSQNPRHKITKRGQNVTFRCDPISEHNRLYWYRQTLGQGPEFLTYFQNEAQLEKSRLLSDRFSAERPKGSFSTLEIQRTEQGDSAMYLCASSLATKSYTFGSGTRLTVV.

This rearrangement joins TRBV27 to TRBJ2-1; D might be TRBD1 (6 bases). V lost 4 bases and J lost 5, with 12 bases in between. CDR1 and CDR2 from the germline V gene are MNHEY and SMNVEV (reference sequence). The CDR3 contains 14 residues. CDR3 in DNA: TGTGCCAGCAGTTCCGACAGGAACAACAATGAGCAGTTCTTC. Protein product: CASSSDRNNNEQFF.

This clone was detected once. The rearrangement joins TRBV7-5 to TRBJ2-1; the tabulated D call, TRBD2, remains unverified against the DNA. TRBV7-5 is reported as a pseudogene. The CDR3 consists of 13 residues. This CDR3 reads CARSSLAGNEQFF. DNA for the CDR3: TGTGCCAGAAGCTCTCTAGCGGGTAATGAGCAGTTCTTC.

The chain uses TRBV9 and TRBJ1-2; 8 bases fit TRBD1. Trimming at V came to 3 bases and at J to 3 bases, leaving 19 bases not matched to a gene. Germline loops: CDR1 SGDLS, CDR2 YYNGEE. The length of the CDR3 is 19 residues. CDR3 loop: CASSGGREGQGIIDYGYTF. CDR3 in DNA: TGTGCCAGCAGCGGCGGTAGAGAAGGACAGGGAATTATTGACTATGGCTACACCTTC.

V usage is TRBV11-3 and J usage is TRBJ1-1, with D hard to call. The CDR3 contains 14 residues. Trimming removed 5 bases from V and 1 base from J, with 11 bases in between. Germline values: CDR1 SGHNT, CDR2 YENEEA. Here the CDR3 reads CASSPGAGNTEAFF. The CDR3, as DNA: TGTGCCAGCAGCCCAGGAGCGGGGAACACTGAAGCTTTCTTT.

This clone occurred once. The CDR3 is CATSDARGGWDGYTF. The CDR3 DNA is TGTGCCACCAGTGACGCCCGGGGGGGCTGGGATGGCTACACCTTC. The gene calls are TRBV24-1 and TRBJ1-2; perhaps TRBD1 as D (6 bases). This CDR3 contains 15 residues. The V and J ends lost 4 bases and 6 bases respectively, with 17 bases between them. Germline CDR1 and CDR2: KGHDR and SFDVKD.

This clone was seen ten or more times. The chain combines TRBV19 with TRBJ2-5; D not certain. Germline values: CDR1 LNHDA, CDR2 SQIVND (reference sequence). Trimming shortened V by 2 bases and J by 5 bases, and 9 bases separated the two germline ends. The CDR3 consists of 13 residues. CDR3: CASSITEWETQYF. In DNA form, the CDR3 reads TGTGCCAGTAGTATAACGGAGTGGGAGACCCAGTACTTC.

This clone has a handful of counts. The chain uses TRBV28 and TRBJ1-5; tentatively, D is TRBD1 (5 bases). Germline V gene lookup returns CDR1 MDHEN and CDR2 SYDVKM. The CDR3 is made up of 15 amino acids. V was pared by 1 base and J by 4 bases, with 11 bases between. In DNA, the CDR3 is TGTGCCAGCAGTTTATTGGTCGGGGGTAATCAGCCCCAGCATTTT. This gives the protein CASSLLVGGNQPQHF.

The chain recombines TRBV27 with TRBJ2-1, with D possibly matching TRBD1 (6 bases). Germline V gene lookup returns CDR1 MNHEY and CDR2 SMNVEV (reference sequence). The V gene lost 0 bases and the J gene lost 1 base, with 13 bases spanning the gap. The CDR3 has 17 amino acids. The CDR3 region has the DNA TGTGCCAGCAGTTTATCACCAGGGGACCCGTCCTACAATGAGCAGTTCTTC. Its protein product is CASSLSPGDPSYNEQFF.

In this sample, this clone turned up once. CDR3 DNA sequence: TGTGCCAGCTCACCGGGGACTAGCGGGAGTGTAACAGATACGCAGTATTTT. It codes for CASSPGTSGSVTDTQYF. The chain combines TRBV18 with TRBJ2-3; TRBD2 agrees at 14 bases. This CDR3 has 17 amino acids. Unmatched junction bases numbered 5, after V lost 3 bases and J lost 3 bases. Germline V gene lookup returns CDR1 KGHSH and CDR2 LQKENI.

In this sample, this clone turned up once. The chain employs TRBV5-1 and TRBJ1-3; perhaps TRBD1 as D (6 bases). The CDR3 contains 16 residues. The V and J ends lost 4 bases and 2 bases respectively, with 16 bases between them. CDR1 SGHRS and CDR2 YFSETQ come from the germline V gene. Here the CDR3 DNA reads TGCGCCAGCAGCACAACGACAGGCGCCACTGGAAACACCATATATTTT. It yields the protein CASSTTTGATGNTIYF.

The V and J genes are TRBV4-3 and TRBJ1-2; D possibly corresponds to TRBD1 (5 bases). The V gene lost 1 base and the J gene lost 8 bases, with 17 bases spanning the gap. CDR3 length equals 15 residues. Per germline, CDR1 LGHNA and CDR2 YSLEER. The chain's CDR3 is CASSQVGAGGLGYTF. DNA for the CDR3: TGCGCCAGCAGCCAAGTTGGGGCGGGGGGTCTCGGCTACACCTTC.

The chain has TRBV5-6 and TRBJ2-1; perhaps TRBD1 as D (6 bases). Trimming stripped 2 bases from V and 4 bases from J, with 19 bases between. The CDR3 consists of 17 residues. Germline CDR1 is SGHDT and CDR2 is YYEEEE. The CDR3 here is CASSLWTAPVSYNEQFF. CDR3 bases: TGTGCCAGCAGCTTATGGACAGCCCCGGTCTCTTACAATGAGCAGTTCTTC.

The rearrangement uses TRBV14 and TRBJ2-3, with TRBD2 matching 11 bases. Germline CDR1 and CDR2: SGHDN and FVKESK. The V and J ends lost 1 base and 5 bases, in that order; junction bases with no gene match: 5. CDR3 length: 16 amino acids. The CDR3 region is CASSQGVAGGGDTQYF. The CDR3 bases are TGTGCCAGCAGCCAAGGCGTAGCGGGAGGGGGAGATACGCAGTATTTT.

This chain links TRBV4-1 with TRBJ2-5; D is ambiguous. CDR1 and CDR2 from the germline V gene are MGHRA and YSYEKL. The V end was cut by 2 bases, the J end by 2 bases, with 9 bases between. There are 14 residues in the CDR3. CDR3 sequence (DNA): TGCGCCAGCAGCCAACCTGGCAGGCAAGAGACCCAGTACTTC. Protein sequence: CASSQPGRQETQYF.

The chain employs TRBV28 and TRBJ2-7; 8 nucleotides line up with TRBD1. Trimming at V came to 3 bases and at J to 0 bases, leaving 7 bases not matched to a gene. Germline V lookup: CDR1 MDHEN, CDR2 SYDVKM. The CDR3 totals 16 residues. This CDR3 reads CASSLARGLSSYEQYF. CDR3 sequence (DNA): TGTGCCAGCAGTTTGGCCAGGGGGCTGAGCTCCTACGAGCAGTACTTC. Supplemented by reference TRBV28 and TRBJ2-7, the full variable domain reads DVKVTQSSRYLVKRTGEKVFLECVQDMDHENMFWYRQDPGLGLRLIYFSYDVKMKEKGDIPEGYSVSREKKERFSLILESASTNQTSMYLCASSLARGLSSYEQYFGPGTRLTVT.

The J gene is TRBJ2-3, the V gene TRBV5-1; TRBD1 matches at 10 bases. Per the germline V gene, CDR1 is SGHRS and CDR2 is YFSETQ. J gave up 3 bases and V 0 bases, and 4 bases lay outside the gene matches. The CDR3 covers 16 residues. CDR3 sequence: CASSLGRDRGTDTQYF. CDR3 DNA sequence: TGCGCCAGCAGCTTGGGGCGGGACAGGGGAACAGATACGCAGTATTTT. Full variable domain (rest looked up from reference TRBV5-1 and TRBJ2-3): KAGVTQTPRYLIKTRGQQVTLSCSPISGHRSVSWYQQTPGQGLQFLFEYFSETQRNKGNFPGRFSGRQFSNSRSEMNVSTLELGDSALYLCASSLGRDRGTDTQYFGPGTRLTVL.

The chain couples TRBV5-1 to TRBJ2-1; D might be TRBD1 (7 bases). With 4 bases removed from V and 3 bases from J, the gap between germline ends came to 14 bases. The V gene's germline CDR1 is SGHRS and CDR2 YFSETQ. The CDR3 has 15 amino acids. CDR3 protein: CASSPGQDYYNEQFF. As DNA, the CDR3 is TGCGCCAGCAGCCCCGGACAGGACTACTACAATGAGCAGTTCTTC. The entire variable domain, with the rest obtained from reference TRBV5-1 and TRBJ2-1, is as follows: KAGVTQTPRYLIKTRGQQVTLSCSPISGHRSVSWYQQTPGQGLQFLFEYFSETQRNKGNFPGRFSGRQFSNSRSEMNVSTLELGDSALYLCASSPGQDYYNEQFFGPGTRLTVL.